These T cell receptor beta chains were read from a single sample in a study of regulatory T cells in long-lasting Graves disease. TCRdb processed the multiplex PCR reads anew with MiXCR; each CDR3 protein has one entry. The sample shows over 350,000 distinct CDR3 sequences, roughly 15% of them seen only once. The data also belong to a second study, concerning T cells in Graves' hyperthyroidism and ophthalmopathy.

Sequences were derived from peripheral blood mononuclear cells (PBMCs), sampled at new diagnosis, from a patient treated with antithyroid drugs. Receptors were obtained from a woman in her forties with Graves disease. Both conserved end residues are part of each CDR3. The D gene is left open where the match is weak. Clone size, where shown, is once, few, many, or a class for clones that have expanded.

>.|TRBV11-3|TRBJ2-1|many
TGTGCCAGCAGCTCTGGGGGCCCTCCCGTAAATGAGCAGTTCTTC
CASSSGGPPVNEQFF
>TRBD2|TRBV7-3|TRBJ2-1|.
TGTGCCAGCAGCTTAATTCCTGGACTAGCGGGAGGAAATGAGCAGTTCTTC
CASSLIPGLAGGNEQFF
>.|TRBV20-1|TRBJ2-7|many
TGCAGTGCCTTTGATGTGGGGAGGAGCTCCTACGAGCAGTACTTC
CSAFDVGRSSYEQYF
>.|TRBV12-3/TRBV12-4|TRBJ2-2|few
TGTGCCAGCAGTTTATCGGGGGTTACCGGGGAGCTGTTTTTT
CASSLSGVTGELFF
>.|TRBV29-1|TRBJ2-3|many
TGCAGCGTTGAAGTCGGCACAGATACGCAGTATTTT
CSVEVGTDTQYF
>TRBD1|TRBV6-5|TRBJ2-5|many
TGTGCCAGCAGTTACGTTCATCCCGGCAGGGGGGAGACCCAGTACTTC
CASSYVHPGRGETQYF
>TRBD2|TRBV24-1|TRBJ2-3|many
TGTGCCACCAGTGGGGGACTAGCGGGAGAAGCAGATACGCAGTATTTT
CATSGGLAGEADTQYF
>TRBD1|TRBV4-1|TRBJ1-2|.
TGCGCCAGCAGCCAACCGGGACAGGGAGGAAACTATGGCTACACCTTC
CASSQPGQGGNYGYTF
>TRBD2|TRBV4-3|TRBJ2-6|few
TGCGCCAGCAGCCAAGTTCTAGCGGGCGCGAGCTCTGGGGCCAACGTCCTGACTTTC
CASSQVLAGASSGANVLTF
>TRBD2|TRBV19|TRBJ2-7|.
TGTGCCAGTAGTGAGACTAGCGGGCCGGTGGACGAGCAGTACTTC
CASSETSGPVDEQYF
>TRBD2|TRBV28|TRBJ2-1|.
TGTGCCGGGACCCGGGAGGGCCTAAATGAGCAGTTCTTC
CAGTREGLNEQFF
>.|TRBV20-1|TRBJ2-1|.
TGCAGTGCTAGAGATGAGGGACCCGGGCGGCCCTACAATGAGCAGTTCTTC
CSARDEGPGRPYNEQFF
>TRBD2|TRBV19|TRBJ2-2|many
TGTGCCAGTAGTCGGCTAGCGGGAGATGGTGACGGGGAGCTGTTTTTT
CASSRLAGDGDGELFF
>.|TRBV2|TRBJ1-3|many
TGTGCCAGCAGGGAGGTTAGGTCTGGAAACACCATATATTTT
CASREVRSGNTIYF
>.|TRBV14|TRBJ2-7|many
TGTGCCAGCAGCCAAGACGTTGTCTCCGAGCAGTACTTC
CASSQDVVSEQYF
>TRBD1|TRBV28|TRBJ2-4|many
TGTGCCAGCAGTCAGACAGGGGGAGCCAAAAACATTCAGTACTTC
CASSQTGGAKNIQYF
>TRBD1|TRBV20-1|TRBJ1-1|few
TGCAGTGCTAGAGGGGGGACAGGGAACACTGAAGCTTTCTTT
CSARGGTGNTEAFF
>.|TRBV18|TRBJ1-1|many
TGTGCCAGCTCACCACCTTCGGGCACTGAAGCTTTCTTT
CASSPPSGTEAFF
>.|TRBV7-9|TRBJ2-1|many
TGTGCCAGCAGCTTAGGGGGCAGGGGCTGGAATGAGCAGTTCTTC
CASSLGGRGWNEQFF
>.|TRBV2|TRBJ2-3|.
TGTGCCAGCAGTGACGTTGTAGGTTCAGATACGCAGTATTTT
CASSDVVGSDTQYF
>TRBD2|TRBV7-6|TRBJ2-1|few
TGTGCCAGCAGCTTATGGGGGGGAGGAACCTACAATGAGCAGTTCTTC
CASSLWGGGTYNEQFF
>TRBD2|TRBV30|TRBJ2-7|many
TGTGCCTGGAAACCGGAGGGGAGCGGGATCGCCTACGAGCAGTACTTC
CAWKPEGSGIAYEQYF
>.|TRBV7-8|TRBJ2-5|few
TGTGCCAGCAGCTTATTGTTAGGTCTGGAGACCCAGTACTTC
CASSLLLGLETQYF
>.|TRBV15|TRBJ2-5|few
TGTGCCACCAGAAGTACCCTAGTCCAAGAGACCCAGTACTTC
CATRSTLVQETQYF
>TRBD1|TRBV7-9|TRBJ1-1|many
TGTGCCAGCAGCGATATGACAGGGGGCGTAACGGAAGCTTTCTTT
CASSDMTGGVTEAFF
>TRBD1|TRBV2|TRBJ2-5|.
TGTGCCAGCAGGCCGACAGGGCTACAAGAGACCCAGTACTTC
CASRPTGLQETQYF